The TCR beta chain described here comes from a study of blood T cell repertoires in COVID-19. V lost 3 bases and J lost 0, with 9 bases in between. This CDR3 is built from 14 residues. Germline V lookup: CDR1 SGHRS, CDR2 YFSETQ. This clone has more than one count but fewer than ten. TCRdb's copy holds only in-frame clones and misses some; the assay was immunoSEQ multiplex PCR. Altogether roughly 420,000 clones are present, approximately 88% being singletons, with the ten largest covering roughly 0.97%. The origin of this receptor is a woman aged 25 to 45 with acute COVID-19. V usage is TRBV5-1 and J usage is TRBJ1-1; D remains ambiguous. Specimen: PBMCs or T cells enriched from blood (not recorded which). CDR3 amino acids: CASSSGRLNTEAFF. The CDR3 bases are TGCGCCAGCAGCTCGGGTCGGTTGAACACTGAAGCTTTCTTT.